The entry below describes one T cell receptor (delta chain). The germline gives CDR1 GEAIGNYY, CDR2 EKD. The CDR3 covers 20 residues. V lost 3 bases, J lost 5 bases, and 15 bases stayed unmatched. This specimen comes from a study of gamma-delta T cells after stem cell transplantation. TCRdb used CATT to re-call clones from the RT-PCR reads. The profile covers 2,500 or so delta-chain clones, with about 44% appearing a single time and about a fifth taken by the ten largest. Sequences were obtained from gamma-delta T cells. This clonotype originated in a human donor. It is not recorded whose cells these are; they may come from a transplant donor. The V gene is TRDV2, the J gene TRDJ3, with TRDD3 matching 10 bases. The CDR3 DNA follows: TGTGCCTGTGACTCCGCCGAGGGGGGATACGCGTTCGGGGACACCCGACAGATGTTTTTC. Residues: CACDSAEGGYAFGDTRQMFF.